Each of the 14 T cell receptor beta chains below was sequenced from the same sample in a study of control samples from healthy donors and cancer patients. Clones were sequenced by immunoSEQ multiplex PCR, and TCRdb holds only the in-frame ones, with some missing. This table has roughly 80,000 clones, roughly nine tenths appearing once. Sample: blood. Receptors were obtained from a man aged 50 or older in good health.

The chain combines TRBV5-4 with TRBJ2-7, with D perhaps TRBD1 (6 bases). The V end lost 6 bases, the J end lost 1 base, and 11 bases lay between the germline ends. Germline values: CDR1 SGHNT, CDR2 YYREEE (reference sequence). This CDR3 region has 13 residues. The CDR3, as DNA: TGTGCCAGCACCCCAGGGGAGTCCTACGAGCAGTACTTC. Amino acids: CASTPGESYEQYF.

In its sample, this clone was seen once. The chain has TRBV6-5 and TRBJ2-2; possible D gene TRBD1, 6 bases. The CDR3 covers 14 residues. V lost 6 bases to trimming and J lost 7 bases, with 15 bases between them. Germline lookup yields CDR1 MNHEY and CDR2 SVGAGI. The CDR3 here is CASRFQGTGGELFF. CDR3 nucleotide sequence: TGTGCCAGCAGATTTCAGGGGACGGGCGGGGAGCTGTTTTTT.

The chain links TRBV20-1 to TRBJ1-2, with D hard to call. Trimming pared 7 bases from V and 1 base from J, leaving 7 bases between. The CDR3 sequence is 11 residues long. Germline V CDR1 and CDR2: DFQATT, SNEGSKA (reference sequence). As DNA, the CDR3 is TGCAGTGGGACGAGTAACTATGGCTACACCTTC. Amino acid sequence: CSGTSNYGYTF.

The chain joins TRBV5-5 to TRBJ1-2, with TRBD1 matching over 7 bases. J was trimmed by 8 bases and V by 4 bases; bases with no gene match: 17. Germline lookup yields CDR1 SGHKS and CDR2 YYEKEE (reference sequence). This CDR3 has 16 residues. The CDR3 DNA follows: TGTGCCAGCAGCCTGACCTTAGGGACAGCCGGTGGAGGCTACACCTTC. Its translation is CASSLTLGTAGGGYTF. The full variable domain, rest sourced from reference TRBV5-5 and TRBJ1-2, is DAGVTQSPTHLIKTRGQQVTLRCSPISGHKSVSWYQQVLGQGPQFIFQYYEKEERGRGNFPDRFSARQFPNYSSELNVNALLLGDSALYLCASSLTLGTAGGGYTFGSGTRLTVV.

The chain links TRBV5-1 to TRBJ1-3; tentative D call: TRBD1 (6 bases). This CDR3 is built from 15 residues. Trimming took off 8 bases at V and 2 bases at J, with 17 bases between the two ends. CDR1 is SGHRS, CDR2 YFSETQ, per germline. The CDR3 is CASKRETGTGNTIYF. The DNA for the CDR3 is TGCGCCAGTAAACGGGAAACAGGGACTGGAAACACCATATATTTT.

The CDR3 reads CASSLVLAGAGELFF. Here the CDR3 DNA reads TGTGCCAGCAGCTTAGTACTAGCGGGGGCAGGGGAGCTGTTTTTT. This chain connects TRBV11-1 to TRBJ2-2, with 11 positions matching TRBD2. This CDR3 region has 15 residues. CDR1 is SGHAT and CDR2 is FQDESV in the germline V gene (reference sequence). After removal of 1 base from V and 8 bases from J, the junction contained 3 bases not matched to a gene.

The chain combines TRBV5-6 with TRBJ1-1; D not resolved. This CDR3 has 13 amino acids. CDR1 is SGHDT, CDR2 YYEEEE, per germline. Trimming stripped 0 bases from V and 7 bases from J, with 10 bases between. CDR3 in amino acids: CASSLAGGGEAFF. DNA for the CDR3: TGTGCCAGCAGCTTGGCGGGTGGAGGTGAAGCTTTCTTT.

This chain uses TRBV11-3 with TRBJ2-6; perhaps TRBD1 as D (5 bases). This CDR3 contains 16 residues. Germline V gene lookup returns CDR1 SGHNT and CDR2 YENEEA. Trimming left V 5 bases short and J 0 bases short, with 11 bases between. CDR3 loop: CASSRTRPSGANVLTF. CDR3 nucleotide sequence: TGTGCCAGCAGCCGGACAAGGCCCTCTGGGGCCAACGTCCTGACTTTC.

The CDR3 DNA is TGTGCCTGGAGTGTACCTCCGAAACAAGGGGGCTACACCTTC. As protein: CAWSVPPKQGGYTF. This chain uses TRBV30 with TRBJ1-2; D gene uncertain. Per germline, CDR1 GTSNPN and CDR2 SVGIG (reference sequence). CDR3 size: 14 residues. Trimming cost V 0 bases and J 8 bases, with 16 bases left between them.

This clone was seen more than once but under ten times. The chain combines TRBV5-1 with TRBJ1-1, with a tentative D call TRBD1 (6 bases). CDR3 length: 18 residues. Germline V gene lookup returns CDR1 SGHRS and CDR2 YFSETQ. With 1 base removed from V and 1 base from J, the gap between germline ends came to 20 bases. The CDR3 loop reads CASSLRSGTSLSNTEAFF. CDR3 nucleotide sequence: TGCGCCAGCAGCTTGAGGTCCGGGACAAGCCTTTCGAACACTGAAGCTTTCTTT.

This clone has just one count. The chain carries TRBV4-1 and TRBJ1-2; D unclear. The germline V gene encodes CDR1 MGHRA and CDR2 YSYEKL. This CDR3 is built from 14 residues. Trimming removed 5 bases at V and 0 bases at J, with 10 bases between. CDR3 sequence (DNA): TGCGCCAGCAGCGCCCAGAGGGCTAACTATGGCTACACCTTC. This gives the protein CASSAQRANYGYTF.

The chain joins TRBV19 to TRBJ1-1, with D hard to call. Germline V gene lookup returns CDR1 LNHDA and CDR2 SQIVND (reference sequence). The CDR3 consists of 15 residues. The V end lost 1 base, the J end lost 1 base, and 10 bases lay between the germline ends. The CDR3 protein is CASSIVPNRNTEAFF. As DNA, the CDR3 is TGTGCCAGTAGTATAGTTCCTAACAGGAACACTGAAGCTTTCTTT.

The chain links TRBV19 to TRBJ1-5, with D possibly TRBD1 on 5 matching bases. The CDR3 sequence is 16 residues long. V was cut by 2 bases and J by 2 bases, with 13 bases left in between. Germline CDR1 is LNHDA and CDR2 is SQIVND (reference sequence). Here the CDR3 reads CASSILPGGGNQPQHF. The CDR3 DNA reads TGTGCCAGTAGTATACTCCCTGGGGGAGGCAATCAGCCCCAGCATTTT.

The table lists this clone with a count of one. The rearrangement joins TRBV19 to TRBJ1-2; D unresolved. Trimming left V 3 bases short and J 5 bases short, with 16 bases between. Germline V gene data show CDR1 as LNHDA and CDR2 as SQIVND (reference sequence). The CDR3 contains 15 residues. The CDR3 spells CASSMGSGQGYGYTF. The CDR3 coding sequence is TGTGCCAGTAGTATGGGGAGTGGCCAAGGGTATGGCTACACCTTC. The complete variable domain, with remaining parts taken from reference TRBV19 and TRBJ1-2, reads DGGITQSPKYLFRKEGQNVTLSCEQNLNHDAMYWYRQDPGQGLRLIYYSQIVNDFQKGDIAEGYSVSREKKESFPLTVTSAQKNPTAFYLCASSMGSGQGYGYTFGSGTRLTVV.